This T cell receptor (beta chain) is drawn from a study of blood T cell repertoires in COVID-19. Study in general: The origin of the acute and convalescent COVID-19 samples was the United States, Italy and Spain. The analysed material was cDNA or gDNA that came from T cells, B-cell-depleted T cells, or PBMCs.

Authors' processing steps: Nucleated cell number was recorded as an estimate derived from reference gene primer amplification. Only in-frame clones appear in the TCRdb table, and some are missing; sequencing was by immunoSEQ multiplex PCR. V, J and clone size are taken as reported in that table, and D and trimming were inferred from the DNA itself. Found here are about 160,000 clones, roughly 84% of them singletons; the top ten hold about a tenth. The CDR3 has 13 residues. Germline values: CDR1 KGHSH, CDR2 LQKENI. Trimming stripped 2 bases from V and 2 bases from J, with 6 bases between. Sequencing used peripheral blood. The sequence was collected from an elderly woman with active or convalescent COVID-19. The chain has TRBV18 and TRBJ1-2; the D is unclear. The CDR3 DNA reads as TGTGCCAGCTCACCAGCGGGAAACTATGGCTACACCTTC. Amino acids: CASSPAGNYGYTF.